Each of the 15 T cell receptor beta chains below was sequenced from the same sample in a study of shared clonotypes between healthy human individuals (dated by TCRdb to 2018 to 2021). Library preparation employed the immunoSEQ multiplex PCR assay. The immuneACCESS repertoire file appears here via TCRdb, limited to in-frame rearrangements. These files lack a portion of the clones; in checked studies, under half of the deficit traces to unresolved V genes, and the cause of the others is not known. This sample holds some 200,000 clones; over 80% were observed only once. The ten largest clonotypes hold 0.067% of the sample. Sequencing was performed on naive CD4+ T cells sorted from blood. Explained via the paper, the cell subset or site label denotes: CD45RA+ positively selected. Receptors were obtained from a woman aged 25-40 years in good health.

The genes are TRBV4-2 and TRBJ2-5; tentative D call: TRBD2 (5 bases). The DNA matches TRBJ2-7 better at its end, which makes the J call doubtful. This CDR3 has 15 amino acids. Germline V gene sequence: CDR1 LGHNA, CDR2 YNFKEQ. CDR3 in amino acids: CASSQEGGPPYEQYF. CDR3 nucleotides: TGTGCCAGCAGCCAAGAAGGAGGACCCCCCTACGAGCAGTACTTC.

Only a few counts were recorded for this clone. This chain connects TRBV5-1 to TRBJ1-2, with 9 bases matching TRBD1. The junction had 6 bases not matched to a gene; V was cut back by 0 bases and J by 6 bases. Germline loops: CDR1 SGHRS, CDR2 YFSETQ. This CDR3 has 15 amino acids. The CDR3 sequence: CASSLGTGVGDGYTF. The DNA of the CDR3 is TGCGCCAGCAGCTTGGGGACAGGGGTAGGCGATGGCTACACCTTC.

The genes are TRBV28 and TRBJ2-3; either TRBD1 or TRBD2 may fit D (5 bases each). The CDR3 has 15 amino acids. Germline lookup yields CDR1 MDHEN and CDR2 SYDVKM. Trimming removed 6 bases at V and 6 bases at J, with 19 bases between. In DNA form, the CDR3 reads TGTGCCAGCAGCCGGGGACCGATCCCCGGGGATACGCAGTATTTT. This codes for CASSRGPIPGDTQYF.

This sequence joins TRBV6-1 and TRBJ2-1; D may be TRBD1 (5 bases). CDR3 length: 15 amino acids. In germline, CDR1 is MNHNS, CDR2 SASEGT. Between the trimmed V and J ends, which lost 2 bases and 4 bases, there was a span of 12 bases. CDR3 in DNA: TGTGCCAGCAGTGAACAGGCAGGGCAATACAATGAGCAGTTCTTC. It translates to CASSEQAGQYNEQFF.

The chain has TRBV18 and TRBJ2-7; 8 positions match TRBD1. CDR1 KGHSH and CDR2 LQKENI come from the germline V gene. J was trimmed by 5 bases and V by 3 bases; bases with no gene match: 9. The CDR3 contains 15 residues. The CDR3 sequence: CASSPNYRGIHEQYF. In nucleotides, the CDR3 is TGTGCCAGCTCACCGAATTACAGGGGGATCCACGAGCAGTACTTC.

This clone was detected only once. The chain links TRBV6-5 to TRBJ2-7; 7 nucleotides match TRBD1. Germline V CDR1 and CDR2: MNHEY, SVGAGI. This CDR3 is 15 amino acids long. Losses at the gene ends were 4 bases for V and 3 bases for J; bases not matched to a gene: 9. The CDR3 DNA is TGTGCCAGCAGTTGGACACACAGGGGAATCTACGAGCAGTACTTC. Residues: CASSWTHRGIYEQYF.

The J gene is TRBJ1-5, the V gene TRBV30, with a tentative D call TRBD1 (6 bases). V was trimmed by 1 base and J by 2 bases, leaving 12 bases between them. The CDR3 totals 15 residues. In germline, CDR1 is GTSNPN, CDR2 SVGIG (reference sequence). The chain's CDR3 is CAWSGGNRGNQPQHF. The CDR3 nucleotides read TGTGCCTGGAGTGGAGGGAACAGGGGCAATCAGCCCCAGCATTTT.

The chain joins TRBV5-1 to TRBJ2-1; TRBD1 agrees at 7 bases. This CDR3 is built from 14 residues. Trimming cost V 2 bases and J 7 bases; bases outside gene matches: 6. Per the germline V gene, CDR1 is SGHRS and CDR2 is YFSETQ. The DNA of the CDR3 is TGCGCCAGCAGCTTCGGGACAGAGCTTAATGAGCAGTTCTTC. Translated, it gives CASSFGTELNEQFF.

This chain uses TRBV5-1 with TRBJ2-4; 7 bases are a match to TRBD2. The CDR3 runs to 12 residues. The trim removed 7 bases at V and 9 bases at J, leaving 7 bases unmatched. Germline loops: CDR1 SGHRS, CDR2 YFSETQ. The CDR3 coding sequence is TGCGCCAGCCGGACTAGTGGGGGCATTCAGTACTTC. As protein: CASRTSGGIQYF.

The CDR3 coding sequence is TGTGCCAGCTCACCATCAGGACTTTACACCGGGGAGCTGTTTTTT. Translating it yields CASSPSGLYTGELFF. V is TRBV18 and J is TRBJ2-2, with D perhaps matching TRBD2 (5 bases). Germline lookup yields CDR1 KGHSH and CDR2 LQKENI. This CDR3 contains 15 residues. Trimming removed 2 bases at V and 3 bases at J, with 10 bases between.

In this sample, this clone turned up once. As DNA, the CDR3 is TGCAGCGTTTCAGGACAGGACAGCTCCTACGAGCAGTACTTC. Its translation is CSVSGQDSSYEQYF. V and J are TRBV29-1 and TRBJ2-7; TRBD1 matches at 7 bases. The CDR3 covers 14 residues. J lost 0 bases, V lost 5 bases, and 7 bases had no gene match. Per the germline V gene, CDR1 is SQVTM and CDR2 is ANQGSEA.

Written as DNA, the CDR3 is TGTGCCAGCAGTGAAGCGGTGTCAGCTACGCCAAATCAGCCCCAGCATTTT. Protein: CASSEAVSATPNQPQHF. The chain uses TRBV6-1 and TRBJ1-5; unclear D gene. Trimming removed 0 bases from V and 4 bases from J, with 16 bases in between. The CDR3 length is 17 residues. CDR1 is MNHNS and CDR2 is SASEGT in the germline V gene.

There are a few counts of this clone. The chain joins TRBV10-3 to TRBJ2-7, with a tentative D call TRBD2 (6 bases). The germline gives CDR1 ENHRY, CDR2 SYGVKD. V was trimmed by 0 bases and J by 2 bases, leaving 11 bases between them. The length of the CDR3 is 15 residues. CDR3 protein: CAISESGGAAYEQYF. The CDR3 coding sequence is TGTGCCATCAGTGAGTCTGGAGGGGCGGCCTACGAGCAGTACTTC.

The CDR3 bases are TGTGCCAGTCAGACAGAGTCCACTGAAGCTTTCTTT. Protein sequence: CASQTESTEAFF. The rearrangement uses TRBV19 and TRBJ1-1; D perhaps matches TRBD1 (5 bases). CDR1 is LNHDA and CDR2 is SQIVND in the germline V gene (reference sequence). The CDR3 covers 12 residues. V lost 8 bases, J lost 4 bases, and 11 bases lay in between.

The CDR3 sequence is CASTPDRVVHEQYF. The DNA for the CDR3 is TGTGCCAGTACCCCGGACAGGGTGGTCCACGAGCAGTACTTC. The chain carries TRBV19 and TRBJ2-7, with TRBD1 identical over 8 bases. The CDR3 is 14 amino acids. Per germline, CDR1 LNHDA and CDR2 SQIVND (reference sequence). V lost 7 bases and J lost 5; bases outside the gene matches: 10.